This TCR beta chain emerged from a study of blood T cell repertoires in COVID-19. Study-level information: The United States, Italy and Spain were the sources of the acute and convalescent COVID-19 samples. In each case, the material was cDNA or gDNA derived from T cells, B-cell-depleted T cells, or PBMCs.

This clone was picked up many times. Profiling relied on immunoSEQ multiplex PCR, and the TCRdb table lists in-frame clones only, not all of them. The profile covers some 210,000 clones, with nearly 90% appearing a single time and 5.5% to 7% taken by the ten largest. Per the germline V gene, CDR1 is SGHRS and CDR2 is YFSETQ. V gave up 3 bases and J gave up 4 bases; unmatched junction bases: 9. This CDR3 contains 16 residues. The material sequenced was peripheral blood. V and J are TRBV5-1 and TRBJ2-3, with TRBD1 matching 9 bases. The receptor's source is a woman aged 40 to 50 who had recovered from COVID-19. The CDR3 bases are TGCGCCAGCAGCTCATCCGGGACAGGGAAACCAGATACGCAGTATTTT. Protein: CASSSSGTGKPDTQYF. Full variable domain (missing parts from reference TRBV5-1 and TRBJ2-3): KAGVTQTPRYLIKTRGQQVTLSCSPISGHRSVSWYQQTPGQGLQFLFEYFSETQRNKGNFPGRFSGRQFSNSRSEMNVSTLELGDSALYLCASSSSGTGKPDTQYFGPGTRLTVL.